This TCR beta chain was found in a study of T cells after somatic rescue of genetic block. The V end was cut by 7 bases, the J end by 3 bases, with 16 bases between. CDR1 and CDR2 from the germline V gene are LNHDA and SQIVND (reference sequence). This CDR3 has 15 residues. TCRdb keeps only in-frame clones here, not all; method: immunoSEQ multiplex PCR. This table has 12,000 to 15,000 clones, about three quarters appearing once. V usage is TRBV19 and J usage is TRBJ2-1; D may be TRBD1 or TRBD2 (6 bases each). Sequencing used peripheral blood mononuclear cells (PBMCs). This TCR was recovered from a man between 18 and 35 years old. In DNA, the CDR3 is TGTGCCAGTACCCCGGAGGGGGGATACTACAATGAGCAGTTCTTC. Translated: CASTPEGGYYNEQFF.